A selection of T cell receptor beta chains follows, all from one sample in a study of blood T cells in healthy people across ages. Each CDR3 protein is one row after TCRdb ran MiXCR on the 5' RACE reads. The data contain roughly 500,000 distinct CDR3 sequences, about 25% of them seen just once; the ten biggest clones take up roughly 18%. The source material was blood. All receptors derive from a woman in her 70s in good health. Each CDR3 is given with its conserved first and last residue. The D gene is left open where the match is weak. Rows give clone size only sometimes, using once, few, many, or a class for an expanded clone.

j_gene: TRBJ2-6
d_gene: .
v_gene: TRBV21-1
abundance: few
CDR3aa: CASSKRGPGANVLTF
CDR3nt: TGTGCCAGCAGCAAAAGGGGGCCTGGGGCCAACGTCCTGACTTTC

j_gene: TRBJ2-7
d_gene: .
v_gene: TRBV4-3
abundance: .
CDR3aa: CASSQDRTGVYEQYF
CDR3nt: TGCGCCAGCAGCCAAGACCGGACCGGAGTCTACGAGCAGTACTTC

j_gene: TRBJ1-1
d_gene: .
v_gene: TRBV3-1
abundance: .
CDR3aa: CASSAGDGGEAFF
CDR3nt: TGTGCCAGCAGCGCCGGGGACGGAGGTGAAGCTTTCTTT

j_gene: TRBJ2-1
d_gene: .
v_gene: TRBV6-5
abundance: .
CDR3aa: CASRKQGSNEQFF
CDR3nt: TGTGCCAGCAGAAAACAGGGATCCAATGAGCAGTTCTTC

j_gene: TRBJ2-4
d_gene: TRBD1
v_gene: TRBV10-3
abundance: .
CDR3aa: CAISEGDRPKNIQYF
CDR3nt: TGTGCCATCAGTGAGGGGGACAGGCCGAAAAACATTCAGTACTTC

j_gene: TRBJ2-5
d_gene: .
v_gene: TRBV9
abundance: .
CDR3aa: CASSVFGGSQETQYF
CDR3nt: TGTGCCAGCAGCGTATTCGGGGGATCACAAGAGACCCAGTACTTC

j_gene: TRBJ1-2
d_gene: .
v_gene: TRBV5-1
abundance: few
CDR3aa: CASSGGFPGAYGYTF
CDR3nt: TGCGCCAGCAGCGGGGGTTTCCCTGGGGCCTATGGCTACACCTTC

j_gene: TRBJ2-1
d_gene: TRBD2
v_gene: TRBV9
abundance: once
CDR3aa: CASSTGLAGGAYNEQFF
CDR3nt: TGTGCCAGCAGCACGGGACTAGCGGGAGGGGCCTACAATGAGCAGTTCTTC

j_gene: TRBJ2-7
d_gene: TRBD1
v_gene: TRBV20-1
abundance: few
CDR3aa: CSARDRDRGTYEQYF
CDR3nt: TGCAGTGCTAGAGACCGGGACAGGGGTACCTACGAGCAGTACTTC

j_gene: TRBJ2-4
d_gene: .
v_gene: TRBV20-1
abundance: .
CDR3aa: CSARTRPEGPTTYF
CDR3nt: TGCAGTGCTAGAACCAGGCCTGAAGGGCCAACAACGTACTTC

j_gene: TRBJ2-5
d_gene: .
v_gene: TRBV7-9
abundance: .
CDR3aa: CASSSNNLAETQYF
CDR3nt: TGTGCCAGCAGTTCAAATAACCTCGCGGAGACCCAGTACTTC

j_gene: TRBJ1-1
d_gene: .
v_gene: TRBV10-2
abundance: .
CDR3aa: CASGGRGEPEAFF
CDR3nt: TGCGCCAGCGGTGGACGAGGGGAACCTGAAGCTTTCTTT

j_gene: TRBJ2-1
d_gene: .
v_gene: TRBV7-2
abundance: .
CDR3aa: CASSRYRDTNEQFF
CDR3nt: TGTGCCAGCAGCCGATACCGGGACACCAATGAGCAGTTCTTC